This entry lists 2 T cell receptor beta chains sequenced from one sample in a study of shared clonotypes between healthy human individuals. Profiled with immunoSEQ multiplex PCR; TCRdb holds only in-frame clones, not every one. Of roughly 640,000 clones listed, about 74% are singletons. Material: memory CD4+ T cells sorted from blood. Subset here: CD45RA-negative fraction. The origin of the receptors is a woman younger than 45 in good health.

This clone was detected only a few times. The J gene is TRBJ1-1, the V gene TRBV10-3; D call uncertain. Trimming removed 2 bases at V and 2 bases at J, with 6 bases between. The CDR3 sequence is 13 residues long. The germline V gene has CDR1 ENHRY and CDR2 SYGVKD. CDR3 in amino acids: CAISEGANTEAFF. Here the CDR3 DNA reads TGTGCCATCAGTGAGGGAGCAAACACTGAAGCTTTCTTT.

This clone came up once. The rearrangement uses TRBV2 and TRBJ2-1; 7 bases match TRBD2. The V gene's germline CDR1 is SNHLY and CDR2 FYNNEI. The V segment lost 8 bases and the J segment 3 bases; nucleotides outside the gene matches: 10. The CDR3 is 15 residues long. This CDR3 is CASGPSSGHYNEQFF. In DNA form, the CDR3 reads TGTGCCAGCGGACCCTCTAGCGGTCACTACAATGAGCAGTTCTTC.